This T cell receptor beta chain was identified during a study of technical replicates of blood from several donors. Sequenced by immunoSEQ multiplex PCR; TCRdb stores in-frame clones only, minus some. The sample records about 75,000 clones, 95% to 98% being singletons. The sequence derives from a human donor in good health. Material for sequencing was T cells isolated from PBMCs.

The CDR3 is CASSADRGFNEKLFF. The DNA of the CDR3 is TGTGCCAGCAGCGCGGACAGGGGGTTTAATGAAAAACTGTTTTTT. The chain links TRBV21-1 to TRBJ1-4; the listed D gene, TRBD1, was not tested against the DNA. TRBV21-1 is shown as a pseudogene. This CDR3 contains 15 residues.